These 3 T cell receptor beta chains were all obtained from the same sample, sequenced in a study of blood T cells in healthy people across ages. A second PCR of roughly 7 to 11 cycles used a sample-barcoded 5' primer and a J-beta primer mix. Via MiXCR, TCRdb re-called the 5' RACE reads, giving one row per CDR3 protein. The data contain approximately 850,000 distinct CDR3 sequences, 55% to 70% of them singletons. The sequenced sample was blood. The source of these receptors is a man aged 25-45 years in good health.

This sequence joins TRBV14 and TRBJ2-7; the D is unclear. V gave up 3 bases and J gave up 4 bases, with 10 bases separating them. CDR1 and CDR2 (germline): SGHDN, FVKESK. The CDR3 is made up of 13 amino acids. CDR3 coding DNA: TGTGCCAGCAGCCACGGACCCCGATACGAGCAGTACTTC. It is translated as CASSHGPRYEQYF.

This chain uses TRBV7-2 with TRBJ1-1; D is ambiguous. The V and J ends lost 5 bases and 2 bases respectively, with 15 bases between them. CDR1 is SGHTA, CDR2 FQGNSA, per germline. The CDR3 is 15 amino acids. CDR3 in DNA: TGTGCCAGCAGCCCAAGCTACGACGGAAACACTGAAGCTTTCTTT. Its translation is CASSPSYDGNTEAFF.

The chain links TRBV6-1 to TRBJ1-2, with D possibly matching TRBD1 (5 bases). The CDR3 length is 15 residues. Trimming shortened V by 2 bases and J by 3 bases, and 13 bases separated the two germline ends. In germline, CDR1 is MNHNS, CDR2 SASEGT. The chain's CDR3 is CASSEWGNTDYGYTF. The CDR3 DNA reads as TGTGCCAGCAGTGAATGGGGCAACACGGACTATGGCTACACCTTC.